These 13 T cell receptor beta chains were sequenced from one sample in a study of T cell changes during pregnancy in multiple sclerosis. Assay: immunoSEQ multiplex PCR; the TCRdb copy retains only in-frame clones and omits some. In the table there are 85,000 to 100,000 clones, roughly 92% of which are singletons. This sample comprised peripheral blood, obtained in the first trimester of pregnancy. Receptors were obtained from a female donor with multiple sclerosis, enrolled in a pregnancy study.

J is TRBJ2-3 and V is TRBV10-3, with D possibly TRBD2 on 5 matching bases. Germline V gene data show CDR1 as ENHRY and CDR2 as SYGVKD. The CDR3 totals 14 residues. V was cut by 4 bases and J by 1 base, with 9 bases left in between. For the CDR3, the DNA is TGTGCCATCAGTGTGGGCGGGCGCACAGATACGCAGTATTTT. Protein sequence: CAISVGGRTDTQYF.

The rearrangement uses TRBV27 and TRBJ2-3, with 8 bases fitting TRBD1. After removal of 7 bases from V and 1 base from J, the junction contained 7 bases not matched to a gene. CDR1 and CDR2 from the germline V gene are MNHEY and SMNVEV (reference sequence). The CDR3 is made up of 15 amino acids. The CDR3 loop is CASIQGAAGTDTQYF. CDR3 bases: TGTGCCAGCATCCAGGGGGCCGCCGGCACAGATACGCAGTATTTT.

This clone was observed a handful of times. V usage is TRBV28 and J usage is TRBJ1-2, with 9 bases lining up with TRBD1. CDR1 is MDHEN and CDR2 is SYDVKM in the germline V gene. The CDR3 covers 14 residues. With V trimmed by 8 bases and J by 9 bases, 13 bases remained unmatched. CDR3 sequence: CASENHNGQGSYTF. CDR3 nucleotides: TGTGCCAGCGAAAATCACAACGGACAGGGGAGCTACACCTTC.

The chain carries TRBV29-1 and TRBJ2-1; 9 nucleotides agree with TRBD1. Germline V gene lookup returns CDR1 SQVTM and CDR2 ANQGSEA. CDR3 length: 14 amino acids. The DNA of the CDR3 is TGCAGGGCCTCCGGGACAGGGATGGGGAATGAGCAGTTCTTC. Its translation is CRASGTGMGNEQFF.

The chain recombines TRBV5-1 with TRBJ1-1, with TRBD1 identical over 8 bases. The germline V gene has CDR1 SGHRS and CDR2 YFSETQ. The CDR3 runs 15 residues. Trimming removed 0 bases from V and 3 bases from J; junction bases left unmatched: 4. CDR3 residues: CASSLEGQVYTEAFF. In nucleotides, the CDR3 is TGCGCCAGCAGCTTGGAGGGACAGGTTTACACTGAAGCTTTCTTT.

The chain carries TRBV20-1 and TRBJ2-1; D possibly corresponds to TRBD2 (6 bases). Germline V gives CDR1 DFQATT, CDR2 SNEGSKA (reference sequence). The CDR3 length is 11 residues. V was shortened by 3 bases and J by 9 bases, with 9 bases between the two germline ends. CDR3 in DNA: TGCAGTGCTAGCGGGAGTGGTGAGCAGTTCTTC. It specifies CSASGSGEQFF.

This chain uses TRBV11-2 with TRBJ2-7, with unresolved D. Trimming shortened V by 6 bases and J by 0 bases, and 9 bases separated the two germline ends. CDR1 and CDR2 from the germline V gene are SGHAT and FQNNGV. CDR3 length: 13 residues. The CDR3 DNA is TGTGCCAGCAGGTACATATTCTCCTACGAGCAGTACTTC. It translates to CASRYIFSYEQYF. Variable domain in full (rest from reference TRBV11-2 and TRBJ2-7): EAGVAQSPRYKIIEKRQSVAFWCNPISGHATLYWYQQILGQGPKLLIQFQNNGVVDDSQLPKDRFSAERLKGVDSTLKIQPAKLEDSAVYLCASRYIFSYEQYFGPGTRLTVT.

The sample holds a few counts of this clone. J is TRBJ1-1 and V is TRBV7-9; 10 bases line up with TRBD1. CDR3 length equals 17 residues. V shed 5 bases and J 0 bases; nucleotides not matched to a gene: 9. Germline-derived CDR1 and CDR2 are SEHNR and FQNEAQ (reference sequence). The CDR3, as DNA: TGTGCCAGCAGCGAGGCCCCGGGACAGGGGATGAACACTGAAGCTTTCTTT. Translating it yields CASSEAPGQGMNTEAFF.

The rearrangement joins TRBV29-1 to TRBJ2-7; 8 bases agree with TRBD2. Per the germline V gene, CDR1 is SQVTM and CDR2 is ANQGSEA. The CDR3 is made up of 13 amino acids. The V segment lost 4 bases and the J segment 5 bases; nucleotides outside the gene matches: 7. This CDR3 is CSVGSGRADEQYF. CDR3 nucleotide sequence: TGCAGCGTTGGTTCCGGGAGGGCCGACGAGCAGTACTTC.

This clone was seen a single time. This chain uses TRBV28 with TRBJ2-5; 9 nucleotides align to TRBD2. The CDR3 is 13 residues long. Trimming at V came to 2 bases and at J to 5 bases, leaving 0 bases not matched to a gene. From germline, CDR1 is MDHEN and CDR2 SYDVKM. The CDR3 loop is CASSLGLAETQYF. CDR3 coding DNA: TGTGCCAGCAGTTTAGGACTAGCGGAGACCCAGTACTTC.

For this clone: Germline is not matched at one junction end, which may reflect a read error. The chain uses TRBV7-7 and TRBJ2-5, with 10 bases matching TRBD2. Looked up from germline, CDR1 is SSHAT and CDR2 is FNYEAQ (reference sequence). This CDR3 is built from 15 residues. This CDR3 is CASSPRTSGQETQYF. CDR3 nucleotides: TGTGCTAGCAGCCCCCGGACTAGCGGACAAGAGACCCAGTACTTC.

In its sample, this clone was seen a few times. For the CDR3, the DNA is TGTGCTAGTGGTACAGGACAGGGGGCGCCGGGGACTGAAGCTTTCTTT. The encoded protein is CASGTGQGAPGTEAFF. The chain uses TRBV12-5 and TRBJ1-1, with 11 bases fitting TRBD1. The CDR3 covers 16 residues. Unmatched junction bases numbered 10, after V lost 5 bases and J lost 5 bases. The germline V gene encodes CDR1 LGHNT and CDR2 FRNRAP.

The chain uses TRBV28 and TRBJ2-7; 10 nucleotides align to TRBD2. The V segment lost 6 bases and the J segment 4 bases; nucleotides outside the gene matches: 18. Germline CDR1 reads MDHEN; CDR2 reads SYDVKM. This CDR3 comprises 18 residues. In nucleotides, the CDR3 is TGTGCCAGCAGCCCCACGGGGCACCTAGCGGGAGCAGGATACGAGCAGTACTTC. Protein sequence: CASSPTGHLAGAGYEQYF.